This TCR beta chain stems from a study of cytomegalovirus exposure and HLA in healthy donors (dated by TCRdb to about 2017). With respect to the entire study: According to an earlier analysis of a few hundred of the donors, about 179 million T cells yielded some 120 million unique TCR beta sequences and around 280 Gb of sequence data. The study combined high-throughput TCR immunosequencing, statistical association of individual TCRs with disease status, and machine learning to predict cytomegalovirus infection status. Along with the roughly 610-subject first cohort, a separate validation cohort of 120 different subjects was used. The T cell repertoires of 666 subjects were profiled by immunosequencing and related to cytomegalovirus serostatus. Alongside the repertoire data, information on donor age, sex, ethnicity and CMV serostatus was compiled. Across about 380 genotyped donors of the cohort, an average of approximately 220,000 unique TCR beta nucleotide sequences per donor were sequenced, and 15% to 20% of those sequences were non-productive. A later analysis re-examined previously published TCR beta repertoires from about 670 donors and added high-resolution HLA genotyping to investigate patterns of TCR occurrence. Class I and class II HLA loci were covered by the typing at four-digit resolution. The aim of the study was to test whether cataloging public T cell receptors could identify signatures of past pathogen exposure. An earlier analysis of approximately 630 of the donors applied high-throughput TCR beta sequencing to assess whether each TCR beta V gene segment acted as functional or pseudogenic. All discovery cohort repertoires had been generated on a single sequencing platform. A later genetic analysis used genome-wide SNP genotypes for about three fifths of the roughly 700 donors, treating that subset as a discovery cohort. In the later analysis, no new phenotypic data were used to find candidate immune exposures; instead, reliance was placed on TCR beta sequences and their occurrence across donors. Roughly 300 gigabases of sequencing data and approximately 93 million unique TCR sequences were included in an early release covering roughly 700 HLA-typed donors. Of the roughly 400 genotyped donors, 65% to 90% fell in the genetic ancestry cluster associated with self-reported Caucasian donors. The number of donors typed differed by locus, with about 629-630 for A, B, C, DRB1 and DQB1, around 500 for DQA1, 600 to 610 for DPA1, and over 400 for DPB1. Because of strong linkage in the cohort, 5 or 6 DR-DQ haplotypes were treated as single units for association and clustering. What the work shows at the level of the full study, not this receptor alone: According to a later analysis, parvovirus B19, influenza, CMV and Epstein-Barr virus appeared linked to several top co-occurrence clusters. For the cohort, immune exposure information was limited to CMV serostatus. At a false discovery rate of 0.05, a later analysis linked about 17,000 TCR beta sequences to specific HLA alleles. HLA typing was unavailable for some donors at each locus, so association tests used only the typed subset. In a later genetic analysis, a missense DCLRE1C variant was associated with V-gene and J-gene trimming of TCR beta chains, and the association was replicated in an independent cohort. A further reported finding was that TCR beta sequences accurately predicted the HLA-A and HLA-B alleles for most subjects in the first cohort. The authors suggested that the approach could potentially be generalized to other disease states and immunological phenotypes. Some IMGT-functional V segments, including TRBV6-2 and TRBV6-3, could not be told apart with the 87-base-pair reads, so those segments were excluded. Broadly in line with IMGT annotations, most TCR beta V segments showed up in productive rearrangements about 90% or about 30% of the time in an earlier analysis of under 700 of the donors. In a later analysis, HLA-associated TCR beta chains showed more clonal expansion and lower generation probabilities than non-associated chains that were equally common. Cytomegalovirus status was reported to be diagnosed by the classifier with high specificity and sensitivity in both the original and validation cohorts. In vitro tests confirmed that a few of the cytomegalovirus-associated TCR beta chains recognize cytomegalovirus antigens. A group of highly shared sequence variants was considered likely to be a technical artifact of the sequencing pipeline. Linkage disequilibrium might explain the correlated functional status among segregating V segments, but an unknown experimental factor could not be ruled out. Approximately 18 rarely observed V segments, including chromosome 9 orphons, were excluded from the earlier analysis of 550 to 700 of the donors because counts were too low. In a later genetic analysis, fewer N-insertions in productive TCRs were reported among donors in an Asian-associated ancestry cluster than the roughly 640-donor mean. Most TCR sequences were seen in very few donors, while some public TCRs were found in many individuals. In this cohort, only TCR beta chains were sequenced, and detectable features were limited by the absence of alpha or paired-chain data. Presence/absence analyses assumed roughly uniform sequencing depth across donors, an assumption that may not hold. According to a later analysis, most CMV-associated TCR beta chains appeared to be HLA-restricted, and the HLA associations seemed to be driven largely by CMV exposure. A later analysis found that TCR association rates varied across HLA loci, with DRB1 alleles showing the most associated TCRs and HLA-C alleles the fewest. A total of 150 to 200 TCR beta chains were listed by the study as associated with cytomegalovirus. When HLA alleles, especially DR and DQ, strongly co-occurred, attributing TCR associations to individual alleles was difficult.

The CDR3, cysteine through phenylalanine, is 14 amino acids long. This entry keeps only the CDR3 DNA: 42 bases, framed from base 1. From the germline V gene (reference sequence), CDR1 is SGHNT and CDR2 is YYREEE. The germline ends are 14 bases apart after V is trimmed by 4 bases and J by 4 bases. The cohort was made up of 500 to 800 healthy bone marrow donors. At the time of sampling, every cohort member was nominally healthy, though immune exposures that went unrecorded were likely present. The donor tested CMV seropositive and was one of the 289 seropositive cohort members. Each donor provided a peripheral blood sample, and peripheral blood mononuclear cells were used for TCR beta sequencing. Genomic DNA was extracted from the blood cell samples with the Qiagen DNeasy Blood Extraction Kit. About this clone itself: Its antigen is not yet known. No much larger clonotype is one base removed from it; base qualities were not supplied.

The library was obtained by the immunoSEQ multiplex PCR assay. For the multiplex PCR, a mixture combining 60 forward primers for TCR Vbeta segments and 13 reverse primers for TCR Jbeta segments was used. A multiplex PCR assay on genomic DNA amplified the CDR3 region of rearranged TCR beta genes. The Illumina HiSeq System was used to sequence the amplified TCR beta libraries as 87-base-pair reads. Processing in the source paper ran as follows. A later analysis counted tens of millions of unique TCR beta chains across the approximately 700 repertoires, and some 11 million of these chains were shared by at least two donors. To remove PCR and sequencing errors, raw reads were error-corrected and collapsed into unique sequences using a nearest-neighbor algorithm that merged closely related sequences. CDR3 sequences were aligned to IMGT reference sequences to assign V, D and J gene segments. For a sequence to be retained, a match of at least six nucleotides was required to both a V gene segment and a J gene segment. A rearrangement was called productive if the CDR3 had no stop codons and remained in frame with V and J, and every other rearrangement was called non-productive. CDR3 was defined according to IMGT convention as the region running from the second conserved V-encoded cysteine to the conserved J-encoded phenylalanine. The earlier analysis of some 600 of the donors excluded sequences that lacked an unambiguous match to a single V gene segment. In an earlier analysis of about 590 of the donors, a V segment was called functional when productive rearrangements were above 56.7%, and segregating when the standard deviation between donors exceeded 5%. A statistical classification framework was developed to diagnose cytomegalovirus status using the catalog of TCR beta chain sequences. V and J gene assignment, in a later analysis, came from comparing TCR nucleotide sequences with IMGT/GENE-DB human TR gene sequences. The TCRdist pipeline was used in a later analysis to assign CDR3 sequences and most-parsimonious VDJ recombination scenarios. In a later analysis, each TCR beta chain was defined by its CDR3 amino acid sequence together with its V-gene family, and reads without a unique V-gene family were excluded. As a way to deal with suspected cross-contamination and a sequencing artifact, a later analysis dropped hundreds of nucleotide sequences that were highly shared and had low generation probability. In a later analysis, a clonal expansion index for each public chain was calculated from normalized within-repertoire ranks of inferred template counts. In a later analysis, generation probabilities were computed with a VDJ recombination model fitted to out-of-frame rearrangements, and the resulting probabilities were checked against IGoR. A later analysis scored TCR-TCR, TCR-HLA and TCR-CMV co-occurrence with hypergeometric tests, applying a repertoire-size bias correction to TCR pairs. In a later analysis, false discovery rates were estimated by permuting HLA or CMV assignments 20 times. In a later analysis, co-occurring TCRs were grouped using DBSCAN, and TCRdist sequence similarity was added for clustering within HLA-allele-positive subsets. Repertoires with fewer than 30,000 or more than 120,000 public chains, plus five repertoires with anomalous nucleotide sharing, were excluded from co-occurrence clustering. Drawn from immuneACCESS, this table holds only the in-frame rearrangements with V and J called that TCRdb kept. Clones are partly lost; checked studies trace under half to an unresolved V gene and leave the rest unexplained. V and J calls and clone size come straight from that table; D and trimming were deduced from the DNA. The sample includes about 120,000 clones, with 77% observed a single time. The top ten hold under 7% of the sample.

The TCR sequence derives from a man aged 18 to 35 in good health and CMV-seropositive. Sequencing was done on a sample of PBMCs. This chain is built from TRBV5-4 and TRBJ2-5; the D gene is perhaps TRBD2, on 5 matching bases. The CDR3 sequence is CASSIGLGGETQYF. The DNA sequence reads TGTGCCAGCAGCATAGGACTCGGAGGAGAGACCCAGTACTTC.